The 3 T cell receptor beta chains listed next were all sequenced from one sample in a study of blood T cell repertoires in COVID-19. The assay was immunoSEQ multiplex PCR, and TCRdb's table has in-frame clones only and misses some. The data hold over 150,000 clones, with 65% to 85% observed a single time. Sequenced input: PBMCs or T cells enriched from blood (not recorded which). The receptors were sampled from a man aged 35-49 years who had recovered from COVID-19.

The rearrangement uses TRBV6-5 and TRBJ1-2; no reliable D call. V lost 6 bases, J lost 2 bases, and 7 bases lay in between. This CDR3 has 12 residues. Germline V gives CDR1 MNHEY, CDR2 SVGAGI. CDR3 protein: CASRFRNYGYTF. The CDR3, as DNA: TGTGCCAGCAGATTTAGAAACTATGGCTACACCTTC.

V is TRBV10-3 and J is TRBJ1-5; 7 nucleotides align to TRBD1. Germline CDR1 and CDR2: ENHRY and SYGVKD. CDR3 length: 14 amino acids. The V and J ends lost 5 bases and 4 bases, in that order; junction bases with no gene match: 5. CDR3 in DNA: TGTGCCATCAGTCCGGGACAGAGGAATCAGCCCCAGCATTTT. Translating gives CAISPGQRNQPQHF.

This clone was counted a single time. The chain carries TRBV4-1 and TRBJ2-7; 8 bases map to TRBD1. The CDR3 is 18 residues long. J was trimmed by 4 bases and V by 1 base; bases with no gene match: 15. Per germline, CDR1 MGHRA and CDR2 YSYEKL. The CDR3 loop is CASSQVSPKGQAHYEQYF. CDR3 in DNA: TGCGCCAGCAGCCAAGTCTCCCCTAAGGGACAGGCCCATTACGAGCAGTACTTC.